This T cell receptor (beta chain) was observed in a study of regulatory T cells in long-lasting Graves disease. Study-level findings and limits: Relative to new patients (roughly 950), persistent patients exhibited greater sharing of public clonotypes (around 2,700). Newly diagnosed Graves' patients had higher TCR diversity than persistent ones.

Time point meaning: persistent/refractory GD, antithyroid drugs over 5 years with positive TRAb. From PBMCs, RNA was extracted and then used to make the TCR library. Graves' disease was diagnosed by American Thyroid Association guidelines. This clonotype has just a few counts. Its matching antigen is unknown. The authors built TCR beta libraries using iRepertoire HTBI primers and Arm-PCR of CDR3 regions. TCRdb recomputed calls from the multiplex PCR reads with MiXCR, one row per CDR3 protein. Of around 460,000 distinct CDR3 sequences detected, approximately 23% appear once; the ten largest clones hold around 13%. This CDR3 region has 14 residues. Trimming removed 6 bases from V and 11 bases from J, with 17 bases in between. Germline values: CDR1 MNHNS, CDR2 SASEGT.

V gene TRBV6-1 combines with J gene TRBJ1-6; D not resolved. The origin of this receptor is a female donor with Graves disease. Here the sequenced sample was peripheral blood mononuclear cells (PBMCs), taken when the disease was refractory, from a patient treated with antithyroid drugs. The CDR3 nucleotides read TGTGCCAGCAGCCTCACCCGGGTAGAGCCACCCCTCCACTTT. Translation: CASSLTRVEPPLHF.